One sample yielded the 32 T cell receptor beta chains listed below, sequenced in a study of cytomegalovirus exposure and HLA in healthy donors. The PCR made use of 60 Vbeta and 13 Jbeta primers. Clones were sequenced by immunoSEQ multiplex PCR, and TCRdb holds only the in-frame ones, with some missing. Of 150,000 to 200,000 clones listed, 70% to 90% are singletons. Sequencing was done on a sample of PBMCs. The receptors were sampled from a man aged 18 to 30 in good health and CMV-seropositive.

This clone was picked up one time. The CDR3 sequence is CASSPDRGVGYGYTF. The CDR3 bases are TGTGCCAGCAGCCCGGACAGGGGGGTAGGCTATGGCTACACCTTC. The genes are TRBV7-9 and TRBJ1-2; 10 bases fit TRBD1. Germline CDR1 is SEHNR and CDR2 is FQNEAQ (reference sequence). Trimming took 5 bases from V and 4 from J; bases not matched to a gene: 7. CDR3 size: 15 residues.

The CDR3: CASSLEGGQPQHF. DNA of the CDR3: TGTGCCAGCAGCTTAGAAGGGGGTCAGCCCCAGCATTTT. The genes are TRBV7-2 and TRBJ1-5, with D tentatively TRBD1 (6 bases). Trimming stripped 1 base from V and 6 bases from J, with 7 bases between. This CDR3 comprises 13 residues. The germline gives CDR1 SGHTA, CDR2 FQGNSA.

The chain uses TRBV14 and TRBJ2-2, with no clear D. The CDR3 is 14 residues long. CDR1 SGHDN and CDR2 FVKESK come from the germline V gene. The V and J ends lost 1 base and 3 bases respectively, with 6 bases between them. In nucleotides, the CDR3 is TGTGCCAGCAGCCAAGCACAGTACACCGGGGAGCTGTTTTTT. Residues: CASSQAQYTGELFF.

The rearrangement joins TRBV6-5 to TRBJ1-5; weak D call: TRBD1 (5 bases). CDR1 is MNHEY, CDR2 SVGAGI, per germline. The CDR3 totals 15 residues. The germline V and J ends were trimmed by 0 bases and 1 base, with 7 bases remaining between them. The CDR3 sequence: CASSYSRQSNQPQHF. DNA for the CDR3: TGTGCCAGCAGTTACTCGAGACAGAGCAATCAGCCCCAGCATTTT.

The rearrangement uses TRBV11-2 and TRBJ1-3; D is unresolved. The CDR3 extends over 16 amino acids. V was trimmed by 3 bases and J by 1 base, leaving 13 bases between them. The germline CDR1 and CDR2 sequences are SGHAT and FQNNGV. The CDR3 here is CASSFSRGGSGNTIYF. In DNA, the CDR3 is TGTGCCAGCAGCTTTAGCCGGGGTGGTTCTGGAAACACCATATATTTT.

J is TRBJ1-1 and V is TRBV9; D uncertain. V was trimmed by 4 bases and J by 4 bases, leaving 17 bases between them. Looked up from germline, CDR1 is SGDLS and CDR2 is YYNGEE. CDR3 length equals 15 residues. The CDR3 loop reads CASSPTAGIGTEAFF. In DNA, the CDR3 is TGTGCCAGCAGCCCGACCGCCGGGATCGGCACTGAAGCTTTCTTT.

V gene TRBV4-3 combines with J gene TRBJ1-1; D gene uncertain. Per germline, CDR1 LGHNA and CDR2 YSLEER. Trimming pared 1 base from V and 4 bases from J, leaving 13 bases between. This CDR3 is built from 15 residues. CDR3 nucleotides: TGCGCCAGCAGCCAAGGTTTAACCCTCGGCACTGAAGCTTTCTTT. It is translated as CASSQGLTLGTEAFF.

This chain uses TRBV7-2 with TRBJ2-5, with 15 bases matching TRBD2. With 2 bases clipped from V and 5 bases from J, the junction kept 12 bases outside the gene matches. In germline, CDR1 is SGHTA, CDR2 FQGNSA. This CDR3 has 19 residues. DNA for the CDR3: TGTGCCAGCAGCTTACGGACTAGCGGGGGGGCGTTCGTCTCGGAGACCCAGTACTTC. This sequence encodes CASSLRTSGGAFVSETQYF.

The rearrangement links TRBV27 to TRBJ1-1, with D possibly matching TRBD1 (5 bases). From germline, CDR1 is MNHEY and CDR2 SMNVEV (reference sequence). CDR3 length equals 17 residues. Trimming removed 2 bases at V and 2 bases at J, with 18 bases between. CDR3 sequence reads: CASSLLTRGPVNTEAFF. The DNA of the CDR3 is TGTGCCAGCAGTTTACTAACGCGGGGACCCGTAAACACTGAAGCTTTCTTT.

The CDR3: CASSQDPQWTEAFF. The DNA for the CDR3 is TGTGCCAGCAGCCAAGACCCACAGTGGACTGAAGCTTTCTTT. This chain links TRBV5-8 with TRBJ1-1; D is unresolved. The CDR3 is 14 residues long. V was pared by 4 bases and J by 5 bases, with 15 bases between. Germline V gene lookup returns CDR1 SGHTS and CDR2 YDEGEE.

This clone was observed once. The gene calls are TRBV30 and TRBJ2-2, with D possibly being TRBD1 (6 bases). Germline V CDR1 and CDR2: GTSNPN, SVGIG (reference sequence). Trimming pared 7 bases from V and 4 bases from J, leaving 16 bases between. This CDR3 comprises 14 residues. In DNA form, the CDR3 reads TGTGCCTCAAAGACAGGAATCGGCACCGGGGAGCTGTTTTTT. Its protein is CASKTGIGTGELFF.

Comments on this clone: This specimen includes other DNA sequences encoding the same CDR3. The chain has TRBV6-1 and TRBJ2-7; possibly TRBD1 for D (5 bases). Germline assignment: CDR1 MNHNS and CDR2 SASEGT. CDR3 length: 13 amino acids. V dropped 4 bases and J dropped 4 bases, with 11 bases sitting between them. The CDR3 nucleotides are TGTGCCAGCAGTGCTACAGGCCCATACGAGCAGTACTTC. Protein sequence: CASSATGPYEQYF.

The rearrangement joins TRBV4-3 to TRBJ2-3, with 8 bases identical to TRBD2. Germline CDR1 and CDR2: LGHNA and YSLEER. J gave up 4 bases and V 0 bases, and 0 bases lay outside the gene matches. The CDR3 consists of 14 residues. CDR3 DNA: TGCGCCAGCAGCCAAGACGGGGGGGCAGATACGCAGTATTTT. Translating it yields CASSQDGGADTQYF.

This chain connects TRBV5-1 to TRBJ2-7; D not certain. CDR3 length: 14 amino acids. Germline-derived CDR1 and CDR2 are SGHRS and YFSETQ. Trimming removed 0 bases from V and 2 bases from J, with 9 bases in between. In DNA, the CDR3 is TGCGCCAGCAGCTTGGTTTCCAGGCCCTACGAGCAGTACTTC. It specifies CASSLVSRPYEQYF.

For this clone: One junction end does not reproduce the germline sequence, and a read error may be involved. The V call is TRBV18, the J call TRBJ2-6, with 7 bases identical to TRBD2. The CDR3 consists of 16 residues. Per the germline V gene, CDR1 is KGHSH and CDR2 is LQKENI. The CDR3 DNA reads TGTGCCAGCTCACCAGGGGCCGGGAGCGGGGCCAACATCCTGACTTTC. Translation: CASSPGAGSGANILTF.

V and J are TRBV7-2 and TRBJ1-2; D perhaps matches TRBD1 (6 bases). Germline CDR1 and CDR2: SGHTA and FQGNSA. The CDR3 has 15 amino acids. The V end was cut by 3 bases, the J end by 0 bases, with 11 bases between. Written as DNA, the CDR3 is TGTGCCAGCAGCTTTGACAGGAGCCCTAACTATGGCTACACCTTC. Translation gives CASSFDRSPNYGYTF.

V gene TRBV29-1 combines with J gene TRBJ1-2, with a possible D match to TRBD1 (5 bases). V was cut by 6 bases and J by 7 bases, with 15 bases left in between. The CDR3 loop spans 12 amino acids. CDR1 is SQVTM and CDR2 is ANQGSEA in the germline V gene. The CDR3 nucleotides are TGCAGCGTCTCCGGGGACTTTTTTGGCTACACCTTC. It yields the protein CSVSGDFFGYTF.

The chain carries TRBV14 and TRBJ1-2; TRBD1 might be the D (5 bases). V was cut by 0 bases and J by 8 bases, with 10 bases left in between. The CDR3 runs 13 residues. Per germline, CDR1 SGHDN and CDR2 FVKESK. The DNA of the CDR3 is TGTGCCAGCAGCCAAGATACGTGGGGCGGCTACACCTTC. Protein: CASSQDTWGGYTF.

The chain uses TRBV30 and TRBJ1-6; 8 bases line up with TRBD1. Germline CDR1 reads GTSNPN; CDR2 reads SVGIG (reference sequence). The V gene end was trimmed by 0 bases and the J gene end by 9 bases; junction bases not matched to a gene: 1. The CDR3 is 13 residues long. The CDR3 coding sequence is TGTGCCTGGAGTGTACAGGGGGGTTCACCCCTCCACTTT. The encoded protein is CAWSVQGGSPLHF.

The chain carries TRBV6-6 and TRBJ1-1; no clear D gene. The V end was cut by 4 bases, the J end by 3 bases, with 6 bases between. Germline V gives CDR1 MNHNY, CDR2 SVGAGI (reference sequence). This CDR3 comprises 12 residues. The CDR3 nucleotides are TGTGCCAGCAGTTTCCGCGACACTGAAGCTTTCTTT. Translating gives CASSFRDTEAFF.

This clone was observed once. The chain's CDR3 is CASSKGAQNEQFF. CDR3 in DNA: TGTGCCAGTAGTAAAGGGGCCCAAAATGAGCAGTTCTTC. V and J are TRBV19 and TRBJ2-1; D may be TRBD1 (5 bases). Deletions cut 4 bases from V and 7 bases from J, with 11 bases between. Germline-derived CDR1 and CDR2 are LNHDA and SQIVND (reference sequence). The CDR3 is made up of 13 amino acids.

A note on this clone: The sample contains more than one DNA sequence encoding this CDR3. The chain is built from TRBV9 and TRBJ2-1, with 8 bases fitting TRBD2. V trimming: 2 bases; J trimming: 4 bases; junction bases outside the gene matches: 5. CDR1 is SGDLS and CDR2 is YYNGEE in the germline V gene. The CDR3 has 15 residues. This chain's CDR3 is CASSVTGGSYNEQFF. DNA of the CDR3: TGTGCCAGCAGCGTTACGGGGGGGAGTTACAATGAGCAGTTCTTC.

In its sample, this clone was seen a few times. The chain couples TRBV4-1 to TRBJ1-2; no definite D call. Germline V gives CDR1 MGHRA, CDR2 YSYEKL. The germline V and J ends were trimmed by 0 bases and 1 base, with 12 bases remaining between them. This CDR3 spans 16 amino acids. The chain's CDR3 is CASSQDHGGFNYGYTF. CDR3 coding DNA: TGCGCCAGCAGCCAAGATCACGGCGGATTTAACTATGGCTACACCTTC.

CDR3 protein: CASSRSEGGYTF. CDR3 coding DNA: TGTGCCAGCAGCCGAAGTGAGGGTGGCTACACCTTC. The chain recombines TRBV7-9 with TRBJ1-2, with D unresolved. V was clipped by 5 bases and J by 7 bases, with 11 bases between them. This CDR3 contains 12 residues. Germline lookup yields CDR1 SEHNR and CDR2 FQNEAQ (reference sequence). The full variable domain, its missing parts supplied by reference TRBV7-9 and TRBJ1-2, is DTGVSQNPRHKITKRGQNVTFRCDPISEHNRLYWYRQTLGQGPEFLTYFQNEAQLEKSRLLSDRFSAERPKGSFSTLEIQRTEQGDSAMYLCASSRSEGGYTFGSGTRLTVV.

The gene calls are TRBV5-4 and TRBJ2-7, with TRBD2 matching 7 bases. Trimming removed 4 bases from V and 6 bases from J; junction bases left unmatched: 10. This CDR3 contains 14 residues. Germline V lookup: CDR1 SGHNT, CDR2 YYREEE (reference sequence). The CDR3 sequence: CASSGAGLGGEQYF. CDR3 coding DNA: TGTGCCAGCAGCGGAGCGGGACTTGGAGGCGAGCAGTACTTC. Full variable domain (rest looked up from reference TRBV5-4 and TRBJ2-7): ETGVTQSPTHLIKTRGQQVTLRCSSQSGHNTVSWYQQALGQGPQFIFQYYREEENGRGNFPPRFSGLQFPNYSSELNVNALELDDSALYLCASSGAGLGGEQYFGPGTRLTVT.

The chain carries TRBV6-1 and TRBJ1-2; TRBD1 might be the D (6 bases). CDR1 is MNHNS and CDR2 is SASEGT in the germline V gene. CDR3 length: 15 amino acids. The germline V and J ends were trimmed by 4 bases and 1 base, with 13 bases remaining between them. CDR3 sequence reads: CASSGHGQFNYGYTF. For the CDR3, the DNA is TGTGCCAGCAGTGGGCACGGACAGTTTAACTATGGCTACACCTTC.

The chain combines TRBV25-1 with TRBJ1-3; a weak D match, TRBD1 (5 bases). Germline assignment: CDR1 MGHDK and CDR2 SYGVNS. CDR3 length: 16 residues. V dropped 4 bases and J dropped 0 bases, with 13 bases sitting between them. DNA of the CDR3: TGTGCCAGCAGTGGGGCTGGTCAGGGCTCTGGAAACACCATATATTTT. Encoded protein: CASSGAGQGSGNTIYF.

V usage is TRBV4-3 and J usage is TRBJ2-1; a possible D gene is TRBD1 (5 bases). Germline CDR1 and CDR2: LGHNA and YSLEER. The length of the CDR3 is 15 residues. Trimming took 3 bases from V and 4 from J, leaving 13 bases between them. CDR3 loop: CASSQSGPGYNEQFF. In DNA form, the CDR3 reads TGCGCCAGCAGCCAGAGTGGCCCAGGGTACAATGAGCAGTTCTTC.

This clone has more than one count but fewer than ten. The chain is built from TRBV6-5 and TRBJ1-4; D is perhaps TRBD1 (5 bases). The germline V and J ends were trimmed by 6 bases and 8 bases, with 16 bases remaining between them. Germline CDR1 reads MNHEY; CDR2 reads SVGAGI. The CDR3 has 14 residues. CDR3: CASRSEGPEEKLFF. The CDR3 nucleotides read TGTGCCAGCAGGTCGGAGGGGCCGGAGGAAAAACTGTTTTTT.

The chain has TRBV9 and TRBJ2-7; a weak D match, TRBD1 (5 bases). The V and J ends lost 1 base and 6 bases respectively, with 20 bases between them. The CDR3 runs to 16 residues. Germline lookup yields CDR1 SGDLS and CDR2 YYNGEE. The CDR3 DNA follows: TGTGCCAGCAGCGTAACACCCGATGACAGCACCAGCGAGCAGTACTTC. Its protein is CASSVTPDDSTSEQYF.

This clone was detected only once. V usage is TRBV5-1 and J usage is TRBJ2-5; 9 nucleotides line up with TRBD1. The V gene end was trimmed by 4 bases and the J gene end by 3 bases; junction bases not matched to a gene: 4. This CDR3 is 14 amino acids long. Germline CDR1 reads SGHRS; CDR2 reads YFSETQ. The DNA of the CDR3 is TGCGCCAGCAGCACCGGGACAGGGAAAGAGACCCAGTACTTC. This gives the protein CASSTGTGKETQYF. Supplemented by reference TRBV5-1 and TRBJ2-5, the full variable domain reads KAGVTQTPRYLIKTRGQQVTLSCSPISGHRSVSWYQQTPGQGLQFLFEYFSETQRNKGNFPGRFSGRQFSNSRSEMNVSTLELGDSALYLCASSTGTGKETQYFGPGTRLLVL.

The chain carries TRBV6-1 and TRBJ1-2; no clear D. V lost 3 bases to trimming and J lost 14 bases, with 13 bases between them. Germline V gene sequence: CDR1 MNHNS, CDR2 SASEGT. The CDR3 has 11 residues. The CDR3 nucleotides are TGTGCCAGCAGTGACGGACTCAAGCGGACCTTC. As protein: CASSDGLKRTF.